What follows describes a single T cell receptor beta chain. The data stem from a study of blood T cell repertoires in COVID-19. Looking at the study overall: Researchers got acute and convalescent COVID-19 samples from the United States, Italy and Spain.

CDR3 length equals 15 residues. Germline V gives CDR1 MDHEN, CDR2 SYDVKM. V dropped 7 bases and J dropped 8 bases, with 20 bases sitting between them. In the original workflow: How many nucleated cells were present was estimated from reference gene primer amplification. Sequencing was performed with immunoSEQ multiplex PCR; in TCRdb, only in-frame clones are kept and a portion is missing. That table furnishes V, J and clone size, whereas the DNA furnished D and trimming. The table lists 350,000 or so clones, 86% of them singletons. Adults between roughly 18 and 90 years of age took part from about two dozen US areas. Participants reported their clinical history, and cohort assignment relied on those reports.

The rearrangement links TRBV28 to TRBJ1-4; D may be TRBD1 (5 bases). This clonotype was obtained from a woman in her thirties or forties with acute COVID-19. The specimen was PBMCs or T cells enriched from blood (not recorded which). The chain's CDR3 is CASTNIGTAQEKLFF. The CDR3 DNA sequence: TGTGCCAGCACCAATATAGGGACTGCACAGGAAAAACTGTTTTTT.